This TCR beta chain was recovered during a study of T cell responses to AZD1222 COVID-19 vaccine. Of note for this clone: Its cognate antigen is unknown.

Profiled with immunoSEQ multiplex PCR; TCRdb holds only in-frame clones, not every one. The repertoire includes tens of thousands of clones, about 92% of them detected once, and roughly 2.3% sits in the top ten. Study-level findings and limits: Nearly half of spike-specific TCRs reportedly go after variant regions that carry no mutations. Elevations in Spike-specific TCR breadth and depth followed administration of two AZD1222 doses.

Per germline, CDR1 LGHDT and CDR2 YNNKEL (reference sequence). Trimming shortened V by 4 bases and J by 7 bases, and 5 bases separated the two germline ends. The CDR3 is made up of 11 amino acids. The chain employs TRBV3-1 (or the pseudogene TRBV3-2) and TRBJ1-5; D call uncertain. Material: peripheral blood, obtained on day 0 of AZD1222 vaccination. This sequence originates from an adult in good health. CDR3 amino acids: CASSLDQPQHF. For the CDR3, the DNA is TGTGCCAGCAGCCTAGACCAGCCCCAGCATTTT.